The 12 T cell receptor beta chains presented below share a single source sample, sequenced in a study of beta chain features in type 1 diabetes. Sequenced material consisted of expressed TCRB transcripts (all of the isolated RNA was reverse transcribed). Sequenced by immunoSEQ multiplex PCR; TCRdb stores in-frame clones only, minus some. Altogether hundreds of thousands of clones are present, roughly 8% being singletons, with the ten largest covering around 0.44%. The sequencing sample was made of central memory CD4+ T cells from blood. The receptor set was obtained from a woman under 30 in good health.

This clone occurred a few times. The chain joins TRBV11-2 to TRBJ1-5; D ambiguous. The V end was cut by 0 bases, the J end by 9 bases, with 12 bases between. The CDR3 length is 14 residues. Germline V gene lookup returns CDR1 SGHAT and CDR2 FQNNGV. CDR3 coding DNA: TGTGCCAGCAGCTTAGATCGAACGGTTCGGCCCCAGCATTTT. It translates to CASSLDRTVRPQHF.

In its sample, this clone was seen a few times. The genes are TRBV28 and TRBJ1-4; a possible D gene is TRBD1 (6 bases). Germline lookup yields CDR1 MDHEN and CDR2 SYDVKM. The CDR3 loop spans 15 amino acids. With 3 bases removed from V and 8 bases from J, the gap between germline ends came to 16 bases. CDR3 sequence reads: CASSFSGGAREKLFF. The CDR3 DNA reads TGTGCCAGCAGTTTTTCTGGGGGGGCTCGGGAAAAACTGTTTTTT.

The chain is built from TRBV9 and TRBJ2-3, with D hard to call. With 4 bases removed from V and 1 base from J, the gap between germline ends came to 16 bases. This CDR3 is 16 amino acids long. In germline, CDR1 is SGDLS, CDR2 YYNGEE. CDR3 residues: CASSLLGFSGTDTQYF. The CDR3 coding sequence is TGTGCCAGCAGCCTGCTAGGTTTCTCGGGCACAGATACGCAGTATTTT.

V gene TRBV7-2 combines with J gene TRBJ1-4, with D uncertain. With 5 bases removed from V and 4 bases from J, the gap between germline ends came to 11 bases. The CDR3 runs 14 residues. The V gene's germline CDR1 is SGHTA and CDR2 FQGNSA. The CDR3 nucleotides read TGTGCCAGCAGCCAAGTAGGGCATAATGAAAAACTGTTTTTT. This encodes CASSQVGHNEKLFF.

The CDR3 loop is CSVRSGAPDTGELFF. CDR3 sequence (DNA): TGCAGCGTTAGATCAGGGGCGCCGGACACCGGGGAGCTGTTTTTT. J is TRBJ2-2 and V is TRBV29-1, with a possible D match to TRBD1 (6 bases). Deletions cut 5 bases from V and 3 bases from J, with 16 bases between. Germline V lookup: CDR1 SQVTM, CDR2 ANQGSEA. This CDR3 is 15 amino acids long.

This clone was recorded a few times. The rearrangement links TRBV5-4 to TRBJ2-3; 7 bases fit TRBD2. The CDR3 spans 14 residues. CDR1 SGHNT and CDR2 YYREEE come from the germline V gene (reference sequence). The J segment lost 4 bases and the V segment lost 5 bases, leaving 7 bases of the junction unmatched. CDR3 protein: CASRTGTTADTQYF. In DNA, the CDR3 is TGTGCCAGCAGAACGGGGACTACCGCAGATACGCAGTATTTT.

The chain combines TRBV11-2 with TRBJ2-7; 9 nucleotides match TRBD1. The J segment lost 5 bases and the V segment lost 5 bases, leaving 7 bases of the junction unmatched. CDR1 and CDR2 from the germline V gene are SGHAT and FQNNGV. The CDR3 totals 14 residues. DNA of the CDR3: TGTGCCAGCAGCCTCCGGGACAGGGACCACGAGCAGTACTTC. Residues: CASSLRDRDHEQYF.

The sample holds a few counts of this clone. This chain uses TRBV6-6 with TRBJ2-3, with no clear D. This CDR3 is 12 amino acids long. The V end lost 8 bases, the J end lost 6 bases, and 12 bases lay between the germline ends. CDR1 and CDR2 from the germline V gene are MNHNY and SVGAGI (reference sequence). The CDR3, as DNA: TGTGCCAGCTATGAGTTAACGGATACGCAGTATTTT. It translates to CASYELTDTQYF.

This clone was seen more than once but under ten times. CDR3 region: CASSHQQSTDTQYF. The CDR3 DNA reads TGTGCCAGCAGCCATCAGCAGAGCACAGATACGCAGTATTTT. The chain has TRBV4-2 and TRBJ2-3; D uncertain. The V end lost 3 bases, the J end lost 0 bases, and 7 bases lay between the germline ends. The CDR3 is 14 residues long. Germline V gene data show CDR1 as LGHNA and CDR2 as YNFKEQ.

A few counts support this clone. The V call is TRBV28, the J call TRBJ2-5, with 9 bases that match TRBD1. The J call could be wrong; TRBJ2-7 is a better fit for the DNA end. Germline CDR1 reads MDHEN; CDR2 reads SYDVKM. CDR3 size: 15 residues. CDR3 coding DNA: TGTGCCAGCAGTTTTCCGGACAGGGGCCTCTACGAGCAGTACTTC. As protein: CASSFPDRGLYEQYF.

This clone occurred a few times. This chain links TRBV5-1 with TRBJ2-7; possible D gene TRBD2, 6 bases. The germline gives CDR1 SGHRS, CDR2 YFSETQ. V lost 0 bases and J 6 bases, leaving 16 bases between the germline ends. CDR3 length equals 15 residues. The CDR3 sequence: CASSLAAGTKSEQYF. CDR3 nucleotides: TGCGCCAGCAGCTTGGCAGCGGGCACCAAAAGCGAGCAGTACTTC.

This clone was seen more than once but under ten times. This rearrangement joins TRBV11-3 to TRBJ2-2; D might be TRBD1 or TRBD2, each matching 5 bases. CDR3 length equals 13 residues. Germline V CDR1 and CDR2: SGHNT, YENEEA. Trimming left V 5 bases short and J 6 bases short, with 10 bases between. The CDR3 here is CASSTGDAGELFF. CDR3 nucleotide sequence: TGTGCCAGCAGCACCGGGGACGCCGGGGAGCTGTTTTTT.